One sample yielded the 26 T cell receptor beta chains listed below, sequenced in a study of regulatory T cells in long-lasting Graves disease. Described time point: newly diagnosed GD, antithyroid drugs for less than 3 months. PBMC RNA served as the TCR library source. Assembly of TCR beta libraries relied on iRepertoire HTBI primers together with Arm-PCR of CDR3 regions. TCRdb passed the multiplex PCR reads through MiXCR, listing each CDR3 protein once. Among roughly 500,000 distinct CDR3 sequences listed, about 13% were seen once. This sample was also put to use in a study of T cells in Graves' hyperthyroidism and ophthalmopathy.

This specimen was peripheral blood mononuclear cells (PBMCs), taken at new diagnosis, from a patient treated with antithyroid drugs. The receptors here all came from a man aged 25-45 years with Graves disease.

The chain joins TRBV30 to TRBJ2-2, with D possibly TRBD1 on 6 matching bases. The V end was cut by 6 bases, the J end by 7 bases, with 21 bases between. Germline lookup yields CDR1 GTSNPN and CDR2 SVGIG (reference sequence). The CDR3 is 15 residues long. The CDR3 DNA is TGTGCCTGCACGGGACATAGACAGGCGAGCGGGGAGCTGTTTTTT. Its translation is CACTGHRQASGELFF. Variable domain in full (rest from reference TRBV30 and TRBJ2-2): SQTIHQWPATLVQPVGSPLSLECTVEGTSNPNLYWYRQAAGRGLQLLFYSVGIGQISSEVPQNLSASRPQDRQFILSSKKLLLSDSGFYLCACTGHRQASGELFFGEGSRLTVL.

This clonotype has just a few counts. The CDR3 region is CASGLVRMAGTGPYNEQFF. CDR3 DNA: TGTGCTAGTGGTTTGGTACGGATGGCCGGGACAGGGCCCTACAATGAGCAGTTCTTC. The V gene is TRBV12-5, the J gene TRBJ2-1, with TRBD1 matching over 9 bases. CDR3 length: 19 amino acids. The V segment lost 0 bases and the J segment 2 bases; nucleotides outside the gene matches: 11. Germline V gene lookup returns CDR1 LGHNT and CDR2 FRNRAP.

The J gene is TRBJ2-4, the V gene TRBV9; no clear D gene. Germline V CDR1 and CDR2: SGDLS, YYNGEE. This CDR3 has 20 amino acids. V was clipped by 4 bases and J by 0 bases, with 26 bases between them. This chain's CDR3 is CASSLRTETVNSLAKNIQYF. In DNA form, the CDR3 reads TGTGCCAGCAGCCTAAGGACGGAAACGGTCAACTCGTTAGCCAAAAACATTCAGTACTTC.

This clonotype appeared many times. This sequence joins TRBV5-5 and TRBJ2-2; 11 nucleotides agree with TRBD1. V gave up 7 bases and J gave up 4 bases; unmatched junction bases: 12. Germline V lookup: CDR1 SGHKS, CDR2 YYEKEE (reference sequence). The CDR3 is made up of 17 amino acids. CDR3 nucleotide sequence: TGTGCCAGCGACGAGGGAGGACAGGGGGCTGTCACCGGGGAGCTGTTTTTT. Its translation is CASDEGGQGAVTGELFF.

The rearrangement joins TRBV4-1 to TRBJ2-5; 10 bases are shared with TRBD2. This CDR3 contains 17 residues. Germline-derived CDR1 and CDR2 are MGHRA and YSYEKL. Trimming removed 3 bases from V and 1 base from J; junction bases left unmatched: 8. The CDR3 DNA follows: TGCGCCAGCAGCCAGGGGGGAACTAGCGGGACCCAAGAGACCCAGTACTTC. Its translation: CASSQGGTSGTQETQYF.

This clonotype has at least ten counts. The chain joins TRBV12-3 or TRBV12-4 to TRBJ1-1; D perhaps matches TRBD1 (6 bases). This CDR3 is built from 13 residues. Trimming removed 10 bases from V and 10 bases from J, with 22 bases in between. The CDR3 DNA sequence: TGTGCCACCTCCTTAAACCCGGGGGCAGGAGCTTTCTTT. It is translated as CATSLNPGAGAFF.

This clonotype was seen repeatedly, ten times or more. The genes are TRBV13 and TRBJ2-1; D possibly corresponds to TRBD2 (6 bases). CDR1 and CDR2 from the germline V gene are PRHDT and FYEKMQ (reference sequence). The CDR3 is made up of 15 amino acids. V was clipped by 1 base and J by 10 bases, with 17 bases between them. The CDR3, as DNA: TGTGCCAGCAGCTTAGCACTAGCCGGTAGGGGCGAGCAGTTCTTC. This translates into CASSLALAGRGEQFF.

This clonotype has a handful of counts. The V call is TRBV7-9, the J call TRBJ2-5; D gene uncertain. V lost 7 bases to trimming and J lost 3 bases, with 9 bases between them. This CDR3 is 12 amino acids long. The germline gives CDR1 SEHNR, CDR2 FQNEAQ (reference sequence). CDR3 region: CASTLGKETQYF. The DNA for the CDR3 is TGTGCCAGCACCTTGGGGAAAGAGACCCAGTACTTC. The whole variable domain, remainder taken from reference TRBV7-9 and TRBJ2-5, is DTGVSQNPRHKITKRGQNVTFRCDPISEHNRLYWYRQTLGQGPEFLTYFQNEAQLEKSRLLSDRFSAERPKGSFSTLEIQRTEQGDSAMYLCASTLGKETQYFGPGTRLLVL.

CDR3 protein: CASSLNGGNTEAFF. The CDR3 DNA follows: TGCGCCAGCAGCTTGAATGGGGGAAACACTGAAGCTTTCTTT. The J gene is TRBJ1-1, the V gene TRBV5-1, with D possibly being TRBD1 (5 bases). The CDR3 runs 14 residues. The germline CDR1 and CDR2 sequences are SGHRS and YFSETQ. V lost 1 base to trimming and J lost 2 bases, with 9 bases between them.

V gene TRBV19 combines with J gene TRBJ2-2, with 7 bases identical to TRBD2. Germline CDR1 reads LNHDA; CDR2 reads SQIVND (reference sequence). Trimming at V came to 6 bases and at J to 5 bases, leaving 15 bases not matched to a gene. The CDR3 has 17 amino acids. As DNA, the CDR3 is TGTGCCAGTAGGCGCCAAACCTACCTAGCGGCGACCGGGGAGCTGTTTTTT. Translation gives CASRRQTYLAATGELFF.

This clonotype occurred a few times. This rearrangement joins TRBV7-9 to TRBJ2-7; 10 bases map to TRBD2. V shed 5 bases and J 3 bases; nucleotides not matched to a gene: 7. The CDR3 contains 15 residues. Looked up from germline, CDR1 is SEHNR and CDR2 is FQNEAQ (reference sequence). CDR3 DNA sequence: TGTGCCAGCAGCATCGGACTAGCGGTATTCTACGAGCAGTACTTC. Translation gives CASSIGLAVFYEQYF.

Details on this clonotype: A clone one base away is much larger, so this may be a read error. The chain combines TRBV20-1 with TRBJ2-1, with 13 bases aligning to TRBD2. This CDR3 region has 18 residues. Per the germline V gene, CDR1 is DFQATT and CDR2 is SNEGSKA (reference sequence). Trimming at V came to 5 bases and at J to 0 bases, leaving 10 bases not matched to a gene. Here the CDR3 reads CSAATSGRPFDSYNEQFF. The DNA of the CDR3 is TGCAGTGCTGCGACTAGCGGGAGGCCCTTCGACTCCTACAATGAGCAGTTCTTC.

Many counts were recorded for this clonotype. V usage is TRBV29-1 and J usage is TRBJ2-2; D is ambiguous. Germline V gene lookup returns CDR1 SQVTM and CDR2 ANQGSEA. V was pared by 4 bases and J by 0 bases, with 9 bases between. CDR3 length: 14 amino acids. CDR3 in amino acids: CSVGGTANTGELFF. The DNA for the CDR3 is TGCAGCGTTGGTGGCACTGCGAACACCGGGGAGCTGTTTTTT.

This clonotype showed up just a few times. V and J are TRBV27 and TRBJ2-7; tentatively, D is TRBD1 (6 bases). This CDR3 has 13 residues. Deletions cut 4 bases from V and 4 bases from J, with 11 bases between. Germline loops: CDR1 MNHEY, CDR2 SMNVEV (reference sequence). CDR3 amino acids: CASSSGHLYEQYF. CDR3 DNA sequence: TGTGCCAGCAGTTCGGGACACCTTTACGAGCAGTACTTC.

This clonotype appeared a few times. This rearrangement joins TRBV24-1 to TRBJ1-1; D ambiguous. The CDR3 runs to 14 residues. CDR1 is KGHDR and CDR2 is SFDVKD in the germline V gene. V shed 5 bases and J shed 5 bases, with 14 bases lying between them. Here the CDR3 reads CATSVAGEWTEAFF. CDR3 sequence (DNA): TGTGCCACCAGTGTAGCCGGAGAGTGGACTGAAGCTTTCTTT.

For this clonotype: It may be a read error: a sequence one base away is much more abundant. The chain couples TRBV6-2 or TRBV6-3 to TRBJ2-7; D perhaps matches TRBD1 (5 bases). The CDR3 has 17 amino acids. Germline values: CDR1 MNHEY, CDR2 SVGEGT. The CDR3 DNA reads TGTGCCAGCAGCCCACAGATTAGGGGTAAAGGGAACTACAAGCAGTACTTC. Translated, it gives CASSPQIRGKGNYKQYF.

This clonotype was observed a handful of times. This CDR3 reads CASSIDPGGLAGKTGELFF. The CDR3 DNA sequence: TGTGCCAGTAGTATAGATCCCGGAGGGCTAGCGGGAAAAACCGGGGAGCTGTTTTTT. The chain employs TRBV19 and TRBJ2-2; 9 bases are a match to TRBD2. V dropped 0 bases and J dropped 5; count of bases not matched to a gene: 13. Germline CDR1 LNHDA, CDR2 SQIVND (reference sequence). CDR3 length: 19 amino acids.

This clonotype was seen a handful of times. The chain carries TRBV9 and TRBJ2-2; the match to TRBD2 covers 9 bases. J gave up 5 bases and V 3 bases, and 8 bases lay outside the gene matches. This CDR3 has 16 residues. Germline lookup yields CDR1 SGDLS and CDR2 YYNGEE. CDR3 sequence reads: CASSAQRLAGTGELFF. The DNA of the CDR3 is TGTGCCAGCAGCGCTCAGCGGCTAGCGGGGACCGGGGAGCTGTTTTTT.

This clonotype was picked up a small number of times. This chain connects TRBV27 to TRBJ1-6; D not certain. Trimming stripped 5 bases from V and 4 bases from J, with 9 bases between. CDR1 MNHEY and CDR2 SMNVEV come from the germline V gene (reference sequence). The CDR3 extends over 14 amino acids. The CDR3: CASSLRRYNSPLHF. Here the CDR3 DNA reads TGTGCCAGCAGTCTCCGACGGTATAATTCACCCCTCCACTTT.

There are many counts of this clonotype. The chain employs TRBV2 and TRBJ2-1; 7 bases are shared with TRBD2. The CDR3 consists of 14 residues. Looked up from germline, CDR1 is SNHLY and CDR2 is FYNNEI. V lost 6 bases to trimming and J lost 9 bases; unmatched junction nucleotides: 11. The CDR3 region has the DNA TGTGCCAGCAGCAGACGCACACTAGCGTCTGAGCAGTTCTTC. Translating gives CASSRRTLASEQFF. The variable domain in full, completed from reference TRBV2 and TRBJ2-1, reads EPEVTQTPSHQVTQMGQEVILRCVPISNHLYFYWYRQILGQKVEFLVSFYNNEISEKSEIFDDQFSVERPDGSNFTLKIRSTKLEDSAMYFCASSRRTLASEQFFGPGTRLTVL.

This clonotype was seen at least ten times. The chain carries TRBV24-1 and TRBJ2-5; TRBD2 matches 7 bases. Germline CDR1 and CDR2: KGHDR and SFDVKD. The CDR3 is made up of 15 amino acids. V was pared by 3 bases and J by 5 bases, with 8 bases of the junction left unmatched. This CDR3 reads CATSDLAESYETQYF. CDR3 in DNA: TGTGCCACCAGTGATCTAGCGGAGAGTTACGAGACCCAGTACTTC.

This clonotype was counted many times. This rearrangement joins TRBV24-1 to TRBJ2-7; perhaps TRBD1 as D (6 bases). The germline V gene encodes CDR1 KGHDR and CDR2 SFDVKD. The CDR3 runs to 13 residues. V dropped 9 bases and J dropped 2 bases, with 13 bases sitting between them. CDR3 in amino acids: CATGETGTYEQYF. The CDR3 nucleotides are TGTGCCACCGGAGAGACAGGAACCTACGAGCAGTACTTC.

This clonotype has only a few counts. The chain is built from TRBV12-3 or TRBV12-4 and TRBJ2-7; D is unclear. The CDR3 has 15 residues. The V end was cut by 5 bases, the J end by 0 bases, with 14 bases between. CDR3 amino acids: CASSPPPQSSYEQYF. CDR3 in DNA: TGTGCCAGCAGTCCCCCCCCGCAGAGCTCCTACGAGCAGTACTTC.

The genes are TRBV4-1 and TRBJ1-4, with D perhaps matching TRBD1 (6 bases). CDR1 MGHRA and CDR2 YSYEKL come from the germline V gene. The CDR3 runs 15 residues. V lost 3 bases and J lost 8, with 16 bases in between. CDR3 protein: CASSHPPGGHEKLFF. The DNA of the CDR3 is TGCGCCAGCAGCCACCCCCCGGGGGGGCACGAAAAACTGTTTTTT.

This clonotype came up many times. The genes are TRBV12-3 or TRBV12-4 and TRBJ2-1; 12 nucleotides agree with TRBD2. This CDR3 is built from 16 residues. Trimming cost V 6 bases and J 9 bases; bases outside gene matches: 12. CDR3 in amino acids: CASRGPTSGSRGEQFF. CDR3 nucleotide sequence: TGTGCCAGCAGGGGACCGACTAGCGGGAGTCGAGGTGAGCAGTTCTTC.

This clonotype was counted many times. The gene calls are TRBV7-3 and TRBJ2-7; 10 positions match TRBD2. V shed 5 bases, J shed 5 bases, and the junction held 6 bases outside the gene matches. Looked up from germline, CDR1 is SGHTA and CDR2 is FQGTGA. This CDR3 is built from 14 residues. The CDR3: CASSASGRVDEQYF. In DNA form, the CDR3 reads TGTGCCAGCAGCGCCAGCGGGAGGGTAGACGAGCAGTACTTC.